This note documents a single T cell receptor (beta chain) sequence. Its cognate antigen is unknown. The data are from a study of high-grade serous ovarian cancer treatment subgroups. Whole-study context: On average, approximately 14,000 reads and 7,494 unique TCR beta rearrangements were obtained per sample.

V lost 10 bases and J 8 bases, leaving 9 bases between the germline ends. The CDR3 totals 11 residues. The germline V gene encodes CDR1 MRHNA and CDR2 SNTAGT. Tumor samples were taken before definitive surgery or chemotherapy. Findings and limits, study-wide: Repertoire analysis covered CDR3 alone, not CDR1 or CDR2. Different patients shared almost no repertoire; same-patient tumors shared about 0.1 to 0.79. Spatial context was lost because tumors were sequenced in bulk.

The repertoire was sequenced with immunoSEQ multiplex PCR; TCRdb's copy has only in-frame clones and lacks some. The table has over 15,000 clones, approximately 76% seen once; the top ten hold 3.5% to 5.5%. The rearrangement uses TRBV6-4 and TRBJ1-6; D remains ambiguous. The clonotype originates from a human donor with high-grade serous ovarian cancer. The sample consisted of tumor tissue. The CDR3 nucleotides are TGTGCCAAAACCAGGTATTCACCCCTCCACTTT. This gives the protein CAKTRYSPLHF.